Reported below is one T cell receptor (beta chain). Its antigen is still unknown. No much larger clone is present one base from it, and per-base qualities are unavailable. These data come from a study of CD4 and CD8 cells across lung adenocarcinoma regions listed by TCRdb under 2018. Context from the whole study: The study examined intratumor heterogeneity of the T cell receptor repertoire by comparing tumor centers with tumor margins.

The library came from PCR. The sequencer was a HiSeq X Ten. TCRdb itself trimmed the public reads at Q25 with fastp, ran MiXCR and retained productive beta chains. For every CDR3 protein sequence, its rows merge into one entry that carries the most common genes and DNA. The sample data list about 23,000 distinct CDR3 sequences, and 45% to 60% of these were observed just once. Of the sample, 20% to 25% falls within the top ten clones. There are 15 amino acids in the CDR3, from cysteine to phenylalanine inclusive. Kept here is only the CDR3 DNA, which spans 45 bases and is read in frame from base 1. Reading the germline V gene gives CDR1 MNHNS and CDR2 SASEGT. V loses 1 base, J loses 10 bases, and the germline ends lie 19 bases apart. The donors were patients who had localized lung adenocarcinoma, which is a subtype of non-small cell lung cancer. Samples were obtained from the centers of localized lung adenocarcinomas. For TCR repertoire analysis, CD4+ T cells taken from tumor tissue were profiled apart from CD8+ T cells.

This chain joins TRBV6-1 to TRBJ2-5; TRBD1 might be the D gene, on 5 matching bases. Material for sequencing was CD4+ T cells from the center of a lung tumor. The sample's cell subset or site, from its label and the paper: tumor center region. This clonotype was sampled from a male donor with lung adenocarcinoma. The CD4 and CD8 labels of this study may be unreliable. The CDR3 protein is CASSEGGSDQDIQYF. The nucleotide sequence reads TGTGCCAGCAGTGAAGGGGGCAGTGACCAAGACATCCAGTACTTC.